What follows is one T cell receptor beta chain and its context. The source of the sample is a study of T cell changes during pregnancy in multiple sclerosis. CDR1 and CDR2 (germline): SGHAT, FQNNGV. Between the trimmed V and J ends, which lost 5 bases and 0 bases, there was a span of 11 bases. This CDR3 has 14 amino acids. Libraries were prepared by immunoSEQ multiplex PCR; TCRdb keeps only in-frame clonotypes and omits some of them. The table lists about 66,000 clones, 91% of them singletons. The clonotype comes from a female donor with multiple sclerosis, enrolled in a pregnancy study. The gene calls are TRBV11-2 and TRBJ2-7; D remains unclear. The input for sequencing was CD8+ T cells from peripheral blood mononuclear cells, taken before pregnancy. CDR3 region: CASSPWSSSYEQYF. The DNA of the CDR3 is TGTGCCAGCAGCCCGTGGTCGAGCTCCTACGAGCAGTACTTC.